This T cell receptor beta chain stems from a study of blood T cell repertoires in COVID-19. Authors' methods: Estimation of nucleated cell counts was performed using reference gene primer amplification. Clones were sequenced by immunoSEQ multiplex PCR, and TCRdb holds only the in-frame ones, with some missing. That table is the source of V, J and clone size, and D and trimming were worked out from the DNA. The data show about 320,000 clones, with 90% to 95% seen just once and 3% to 5% held by the top ten. The germline V gene encodes CDR1 SGHNT and CDR2 YYREEE (reference sequence). The CDR3 runs 15 residues. V shed 3 bases, J shed 6 bases, and the junction held 9 bases outside the gene matches.

The rearrangement joins TRBV5-4 to TRBJ1-1, with 9 nucleotides matching TRBD1. Sequenced: PBMCs or T cells enriched from blood (not recorded which). The sequence was obtained from a woman aged 25 to 39 who had been exposed to COVID-19. The CDR3 bases are TGTGCCAGCAGCTCACTTACCGGGACAGGGTCTGAAGCTTTCTTT. Protein: CASSSLTGTGSEAFF.